A single sample gave rise to the 31 T cell receptor beta chains below, sequenced in a study of cytomegalovirus exposure and HLA in healthy donors. Produced via immunoSEQ multiplex PCR; TCRdb's table is partial and in-frame only. The table has 150,000 to 200,000 clones, 80% to 85% seen once. The source material was PBMCs. All receptors derive from a young man in good health and CMV-seropositive.

V is TRBV7-9 and J is TRBJ2-3; 7 positions agree with TRBD2. This CDR3 has 13 residues. The germline CDR1 and CDR2 sequences are SEHNR and FQNEAQ (reference sequence). The V segment lost 6 bases and the J segment 1 base; nucleotides outside the gene matches: 1. CDR3 coding DNA: TGTGCCAGCAGTCGGGGGGGCACAGATACGCAGTATTTT. Residues: CASSRGGTDTQYF.

This chain joins TRBV5-1 and TRBJ2-1, with 8 bases aligning to TRBD1. Germline CDR1 SGHRS, CDR2 YFSETQ. The CDR3 totals 14 residues. The trim removed 5 bases at V and 9 bases at J, leaving 10 bases unmatched. The DNA of the CDR3 is TGCGCCAGCAGATTCACAGGGGGATCAAGTGAGCAGTTCTTC. Translation gives CASRFTGGSSEQFF.

The rearrangement links TRBV5-6 to TRBJ2-7; the D gene is possibly TRBD2 (6 bases). The germline V and J ends were trimmed by 4 bases and 6 bases, with 8 bases remaining between them. This CDR3 has 11 amino acids. Germline V gives CDR1 SGHDT, CDR2 YYEEEE. The CDR3, as DNA: TGTGCCAGCAGCGGGGGGTCCGAGCAGTACTTC. As protein: CASSGGSEQYF.

The gene calls are TRBV5-6 and TRBJ2-3; 13 nucleotides agree with TRBD2. This CDR3 has 16 residues. Germline CDR1 reads SGHDT; CDR2 reads YYEEEE. Trimming removed 4 bases from V and 3 bases from J; junction bases left unmatched: 5. The DNA for the CDR3 is TGTGCCAGCAGCCCACTAGCGGGGGGGCCTACAGATACGCAGTATTTT. This codes for CASSPLAGGPTDTQYF.

This chain uses TRBV19 with TRBJ2-4, with a tentative D call TRBD1 (5 bases). The CDR3 covers 14 residues. Trimming pared 3 bases from V and 3 bases from J, leaving 9 bases between. Germline loops: CDR1 LNHDA, CDR2 SQIVND (reference sequence). This CDR3 reads CASSMPGYKNIQYF. In DNA, the CDR3 is TGTGCCAGTAGTATGCCAGGGTACAAAAACATTCAGTACTTC.

V usage is TRBV5-1 and J usage is TRBJ1-2, with a tentative D call TRBD1 (5 bases). This CDR3 contains 14 residues. Germline-derived CDR1 and CDR2 are SGHRS and YFSETQ. Trimming took off 1 base at V and 9 bases at J, with 16 bases between the two ends. CDR3: CASSLSGVESSYTF. The CDR3 DNA is TGCGCCAGCAGCTTGTCGGGGGTGGAAAGCAGCTACACCTTC.

The rearrangement uses TRBV5-1 and TRBJ2-1; D possibly corresponds to TRBD1 (6 bases). The ends were cut back, 5 bases at V and 0 bases at J, with 12 bases in the middle. The CDR3 is 15 amino acids. CDR1 and CDR2 from the germline V gene are SGHRS and YFSETQ. The CDR3 nucleotides read TGCGCCAGCAGACGTGACAGGAGCTCCTACAATGAGCAGTTCTTC. It codes for CASRRDRSSYNEQFF. The whole variable domain, remainder taken from reference TRBV5-1 and TRBJ2-1, is KAGVTQTPRYLIKTRGQQVTLSCSPISGHRSVSWYQQTPGQGLQFLFEYFSETQRNKGNFPGRFSGRQFSNSRSEMNVSTLELGDSALYLCASRRDRSSYNEQFFGPGTRLTVL.

The chain links TRBV28 to TRBJ1-4; possible D gene TRBD1, 6 bases. V was cut by 3 bases and J by 4 bases, with 12 bases left in between. The CDR3 runs 15 residues. CDR1 and CDR2 (germline): MDHEN, SYDVKM. CDR3 nucleotide sequence: TGTGCCAGCAGTTTTAGGGTCAGGGGTAATGAAAAACTGTTTTTT. This gives the protein CASSFRVRGNEKLFF.

The chain joins TRBV19 to TRBJ1-5, with D uncertain. The CDR3 has 13 residues. Trimming took off 3 bases at V and 7 bases at J, with 10 bases between the two ends. CDR1 and CDR2 (germline): LNHDA, SQIVND (reference sequence). CDR3 coding DNA: TGTGCCAGTAGTATCGAGGAGAGGCAGCCCCAGCATTTT. Its translation: CASSIEERQPQHF.

This clone was found a few times. The chain joins TRBV27 to TRBJ2-2, with 15 bases fitting TRBD2. Losses at the gene ends were 6 bases for V and 4 bases for J; bases not matched to a gene: 6. The length of the CDR3 is 17 residues. CDR1 is MNHEY, CDR2 SMNVEV, per germline (reference sequence). The CDR3 reads CASRGTSGGRVTGELFF. DNA of the CDR3: TGTGCCAGCAGGGGGACTAGCGGGGGGCGGGTCACCGGGGAGCTGTTTTTT.

The V and J genes are TRBV19 and TRBJ1-2, with D possibly TRBD1 on 5 matching bases. V gave up 4 bases and J gave up 0 bases, with 9 bases separating them. Germline V gene data show CDR1 as LNHDA and CDR2 as SQIVND (reference sequence). The CDR3 is 14 amino acids. The CDR3 here is CASSTGEANYGYTF. The DNA for the CDR3 is TGTGCCAGTAGTACGGGGGAAGCTAACTATGGCTACACCTTC.

The CDR3 reads CASSLRAYGYTF. CDR3 DNA: TGTGCCAGCAGTTTAAGAGCCTATGGCTACACCTTC. This sequence joins TRBV28 and TRBJ1-2; unclear D gene. The germline V gene has CDR1 MDHEN and CDR2 SYDVKM. The CDR3 has 12 amino acids. V dropped 2 bases and J dropped 4 bases, with 5 bases sitting between them.

The CDR3 DNA reads as TGTGCCAGCAGTTACTCGGGAGGGAGCGGCTACACCTTC. This sequence encodes CASSYSGGSGYTF. The rearrangement joins TRBV6-5 to TRBJ1-2; no clear D. V shed 0 bases and J shed 8 bases, with 10 bases lying between them. This CDR3 comprises 13 residues. Germline V gives CDR1 MNHEY, CDR2 SVGAGI.

This clone appeared once. The gene calls are TRBV28 and TRBJ2-7, with 8 bases aligning to TRBD1. The V gene's germline CDR1 is MDHEN and CDR2 SYDVKM. V lost 10 bases, J lost 1 base, and 6 bases stayed unmatched. The CDR3 is 13 residues long. The CDR3 DNA sequence: TGTGCCACCACCGGGACAGGATCCTACGAGCAGTACTTC. It translates to CATTGTGSYEQYF.

This clone showed up just once. V usage is TRBV28 and J usage is TRBJ2-7; 8 positions agree with TRBD2. The CDR3 has 13 residues. The V gene's germline CDR1 is MDHEN and CDR2 SYDVKM. Losses at the gene ends were 8 bases for V and 3 bases for J; bases not matched to a gene: 6. CDR3 protein: CASRVGGGYEQYF. The CDR3 DNA follows: TGTGCCAGCCGCGTCGGGGGGGGCTACGAGCAGTACTTC.

The V call is TRBV6-1, the J call TRBJ1-2; no clear D. The CDR3 covers 13 residues. V was shortened by 10 bases and J by 4 bases, with 16 bases between the two germline ends. Germline-derived CDR1 and CDR2 are MNHNS and SASEGT. The CDR3 sequence: CATSSEGPYGYTF. CDR3 bases: TGTGCCACCTCCTCAGAGGGTCCCTATGGCTACACCTTC.

The chain has TRBV7-2 and TRBJ1-4; tentative D call: TRBD1 (5 bases). CDR1 and CDR2 (germline): SGHTA, FQGNSA. V lost 2 bases, J lost 4 bases, and 8 bases lay in between. This CDR3 has 14 amino acids. The CDR3 sequence: CASSLQGDNEKLFF. DNA of the CDR3: TGTGCCAGCAGCTTACAAGGGGATAATGAAAAACTGTTTTTT. The full variable domain, with the rest looked up from reference TRBV7-2 and TRBJ1-4, is GAGVSQSPSNKVTEKGKDVELRCDPISGHTALYWYRQSLGQGLEFLIYFQGNSAPDKSGLPSDRFSAERTGGSVSTLTIQRTQQEDSAVYLCASSLQGDNEKLFFGSGTQLSVL.

The genes are TRBV9 and TRBJ1-5; 9 nucleotides agree with TRBD1. The CDR3 covers 18 residues. The V gene end was trimmed by 1 base and the J gene end by 1 base; junction bases not matched to a gene: 9. The germline V gene encodes CDR1 SGDLS and CDR2 YYNGEE. CDR3 sequence reads: CASSVIPTGGESNQPQHF. The DNA for the CDR3 is TGTGCCAGCAGCGTAATCCCCACAGGGGGCGAGAGCAATCAGCCCCAGCATTTT. Using reference TRBV9 and TRBJ1-5 for the parts outside the CDR3, the full variable domain is DSGVTQTPKHLITATGQRVTLRCSPRSGDLSVYWYQQSLDQGLQFLIQYYNGEERAKGNILERFSAQQFPDLHSELNLSSLELGDSALYFCASSVIPTGGESNQPQHFGDGTRLSIL.

V is TRBV10-3 and J is TRBJ1-1, with 9 bases lining up with TRBD1. Losses at the gene ends were 5 bases for V and 3 bases for J; bases not matched to a gene: 1. This CDR3 contains 13 residues. Germline values: CDR1 ENHRY, CDR2 SYGVKD. This chain's CDR3 is CAISRQGDTEAFF. The CDR3, as DNA: TGTGCCATCAGTAGACAGGGGGACACTGAAGCTTTCTTT.

The J gene is TRBJ2-1, the V gene TRBV5-8; perhaps TRBD2 as D (6 bases). The V gene lost 0 bases and the J gene lost 6 bases, with 7 bases spanning the gap. The CDR3 spans 13 residues. Germline assignment: CDR1 SGHTS and CDR2 YDEGEE. DNA for the CDR3: TGTGCCAGCAGCTTGGGGAGGGTCAATGAGCAGTTCTTC. This encodes CASSLGRVNEQFF.

CDR3 protein: CAWTFGQRSYEQYF. CDR3 coding DNA: TGTGCCTGGACTTTTGGTCAGCGCTCCTACGAGCAGTACTTC. The chain couples TRBV30 to TRBJ2-7, with D unclear. V was shortened by 4 bases and J by 0 bases, with 13 bases between the two germline ends. Germline CDR1 is GTSNPN and CDR2 is SVGIG (reference sequence). The CDR3 runs to 14 residues.

This sequence joins TRBV10-1 and TRBJ2-3, with 11 bases fitting TRBD2. V lost 6 bases and J lost 1; bases outside the gene matches: 3. The germline V gene has CDR1 WNHNN and CDR2 SYGVQD (reference sequence). The CDR3 runs to 15 residues. CDR3 region: CASRGLAACTDTQYF. The CDR3, as DNA: TGCGCCAGCAGGGGACTAGCGGCCTGCACAGATACGCAGTATTTT.

In this sample, this clone turned up once. The chain recombines TRBV5-4 with TRBJ1-4, with TRBD1 identical over 10 bases. CDR1 is SGHNT and CDR2 is YYREEE in the germline V gene (reference sequence). The CDR3 length is 15 residues. With V trimmed by 4 bases and J by 1 base, 1 base remained unmatched. This CDR3 reads CASSGQGGTNEKLFF. CDR3 DNA: TGTGCCAGCAGCGGACAGGGGGGAACTAATGAAAAACTGTTTTTT.

CDR3 DNA: TGTGCCAGCAGCGTAGCTCCCCAGGGACTAGCGGGAGATGAGACCCAGTACTTC. Its translation is CASSVAPQGLAGDETQYF. The chain couples TRBV9 to TRBJ2-5; TRBD2 matches at 14 bases. Germline V gene sequence: CDR1 SGDLS, CDR2 YYNGEE. J gave up 5 bases and V 0 bases, and 9 bases lay outside the gene matches. This CDR3 contains 18 residues.

The chain combines TRBV9 with TRBJ1-1, with D possibly TRBD1 on 6 matching bases. V dropped 4 bases and J dropped 6 bases, with 13 bases sitting between them. The CDR3 spans 13 residues. Germline V gene lookup returns CDR1 SGDLS and CDR2 YYNGEE. The CDR3 is CASSKRGGAEAFF. DNA of the CDR3: TGTGCCAGCAGCAAACGCGGGGGCGCTGAAGCTTTCTTT.

V and J are TRBV28 and TRBJ2-7; weak D call: TRBD2 (6 bases). V was cut by 3 bases and J by 0 bases, with 6 bases left in between. From germline, CDR1 is MDHEN and CDR2 SYDVKM. The CDR3 contains 13 residues. CDR3 sequence reads: CASSLDYSYEQYF. The CDR3 nucleotides are TGTGCCAGCAGTTTGGACTACTCCTACGAGCAGTACTTC.

V and J are TRBV5-1 and TRBJ2-3; 13 bases line up with TRBD2. After removal of 5 bases from V and 2 bases from J, the junction contained 8 bases not matched to a gene. Germline V lookup: CDR1 SGHRS, CDR2 YFSETQ. The CDR3 spans 17 residues. The CDR3 region is CASRSGTSGRDTDTQYF. DNA for the CDR3: TGCGCCAGCAGGTCTGGCACTAGCGGGAGGGACACAGATACGCAGTATTTT.

This chain links TRBV6-5 with TRBJ2-7; perhaps TRBD1 as D (5 bases). Trimming shortened V by 2 bases and J by 0 bases, and 14 bases separated the two germline ends. The CDR3 covers 16 residues. CDR1 is MNHEY and CDR2 is SVGAGI in the germline V gene. CDR3 protein: CASSYEETASSYEQYF. The CDR3 DNA is TGTGCCAGCAGTTACGAGGAGACAGCGAGCTCCTACGAGCAGTACTTC.

This clone was detected only a few times. The chain employs TRBV9 and TRBJ1-1; D gene ambiguous. The CDR3 consists of 14 residues. Looked up from germline, CDR1 is SGDLS and CDR2 is YYNGEE. V lost 3 bases, J lost 5 bases, and 14 bases lay in between. CDR3 sequence: CASSAWEGGTEAFF. The CDR3 DNA reads TGTGCCAGCAGCGCGTGGGAGGGAGGAACTGAAGCTTTCTTT.

The V and J genes are TRBV18 and TRBJ2-1; 10 bases match TRBD1. After removal of 3 bases from V and 6 bases from J, the junction contained 5 bases not matched to a gene. Germline V lookup: CDR1 KGHSH, CDR2 LQKENI. The CDR3 loop spans 15 amino acids. CDR3 loop: CASSPWTGGRNEQFF. As DNA, the CDR3 is TGTGCCAGCTCACCTTGGACAGGGGGACGCAATGAGCAGTTCTTC.

The CDR3 region has the DNA TGTGCCAGCAGCTCTCAGGGGACCTCCTATAATTCACCCCTCCACTTT. As protein: CASSSQGTSYNSPLHF. The chain carries TRBV7-8 and TRBJ1-6, with D possibly TRBD1 on 6 matching bases. This CDR3 comprises 16 residues. Trimming removed 4 bases from V and 0 bases from J, with 10 bases in between. CDR1 is SGHVS, CDR2 FQNEAQ, per germline.